This TCR beta chain is drawn from a study of immune cell composition in non-small cell lung cancer. TCRdb keeps only in-frame clones here, not all; method: immunoSEQ multiplex PCR. The data contain around 5,000 clones, roughly 84% of them singletons. Normal lung was sampled as far from the tumour as possible, at least 3 cm. CDR3 length: 12 residues. Trimming stripped 1 base from V and 11 bases from J, with 9 bases between. In germline, CDR1 is MGHRA, CDR2 YSYEKL. The sample consisted of non-adjacent lung tissue. J is TRBJ2-1 and V is TRBV4-1; no firm D call. This receptor was taken from a human donor with non-small cell lung cancer. Some clones in this sample may be carry-over from other donors' samples. Written as DNA, the CDR3 is TGCGCCAGCAGCCAAGTCCCAGGCAAGCAGTTCTTC. Protein product: CASSQVPGKQFF.